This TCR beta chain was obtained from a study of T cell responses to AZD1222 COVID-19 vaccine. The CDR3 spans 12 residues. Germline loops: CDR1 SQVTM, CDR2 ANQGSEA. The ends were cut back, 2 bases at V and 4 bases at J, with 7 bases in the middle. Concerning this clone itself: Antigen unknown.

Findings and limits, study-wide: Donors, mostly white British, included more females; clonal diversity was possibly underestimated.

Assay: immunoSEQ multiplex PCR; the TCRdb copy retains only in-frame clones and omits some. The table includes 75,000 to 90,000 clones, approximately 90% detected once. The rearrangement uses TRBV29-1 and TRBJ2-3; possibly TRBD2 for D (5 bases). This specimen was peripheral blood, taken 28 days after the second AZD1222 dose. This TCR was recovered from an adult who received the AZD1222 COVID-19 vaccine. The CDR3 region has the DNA TGCAGCGTTGAAACTAGAGCAGATACGCAGTATTTT. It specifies CSVETRADTQYF.